A single sample is the source of the 14 T cell receptor beta chains below, sequenced in a study of cytomegalovirus exposure and HLA in healthy donors. Primers for the PCR totalled 60 Vbeta and 13 Jbeta. Produced via immunoSEQ multiplex PCR; TCRdb's table is partial and in-frame only. The sample includes some 200,000 clones, around 84% of them seen just once. Sequencing was performed on PBMCs. The origin of the receptors is a woman aged 45-65 years in good health and CMV-seropositive.

The chain joins TRBV5-6 to TRBJ2-3, with a weak D call TRBD1 (5 bases). CDR1 and CDR2 from the germline V gene are SGHDT and YYEEEE. The CDR3 is made up of 16 amino acids. Deletions cut 2 bases from V and 4 bases from J, with 17 bases between. The CDR3 nucleotides read TGTGCCAGCAGCTTACCCGGGCAGGGTATTTCAGATACGCAGTATTTT. It is translated as CASSLPGQGISDTQYF.

The chain carries TRBV9 and TRBJ2-7; no reliable D call. Germline CDR1 and CDR2: SGDLS and YYNGEE. This CDR3 is built from 16 residues. Trimming removed 3 bases from V and 2 bases from J, with 18 bases in between. CDR3 sequence: CASSAVDTTRPYEQYF. The CDR3 nucleotides read TGTGCCAGCAGCGCAGTTGACACCACAAGACCCTACGAGCAGTACTTC.

J is TRBJ2-7 and V is TRBV4-3; 7 bases align to TRBD1. V dropped 3 bases and J dropped 5; count of bases not matched to a gene: 19. The CDR3 sequence is 18 residues long. Germline V gives CDR1 LGHNA, CDR2 YSLEER. CDR3 amino acids: CASSQKDSGRQGLHEQYF. Here the CDR3 DNA reads TGCGCCAGCAGCCAGAAAGATTCGGGTCGACAGGGTCTCCACGAGCAGTACTTC.

Concerning this clone: Relative to the germline gene, one junction end is altered; a read error may explain this. V and J are TRBV7-9 and TRBJ2-1, with D hard to call. The CDR3 has 14 amino acids. CDR1 SEHNR and CDR2 FQNEAQ come from the germline V gene (reference sequence). In nucleotides, the CDR3 is TGTTCCAGCAGCTTATCGACTTCCTACAATGAGCAGTTCTTC. This sequence encodes CSSSLSTSYNEQFF.

This sequence joins TRBV12-2 and TRBJ2-1; TRBD2 is taken as the D call from the table, unchecked against the DNA. TRBV12-2 is listed as a pseudogene. This CDR3 comprises 16 residues. The DNA of the CDR3 is TGTGCAAGTCGCTGGTTTGGTCGGGGGGATGGCAATGAGCAGTTCTTC. The encoded protein is CASRWFGRGDGNEQFF.

A single count supports this clone. The V and J genes are TRBV5-1 and TRBJ2-1, with 11 bases identical to TRBD2. V shed 0 bases and J 7 bases; nucleotides not matched to a gene: 3. The CDR3 sequence is 15 residues long. The germline V gene encodes CDR1 SGHRS and CDR2 YFSETQ. CDR3 sequence: CASSLAGLAANEQFF. For the CDR3, the DNA is TGCGCCAGCAGCTTGGCGGGACTAGCGGCTAATGAGCAGTTCTTC.

This clone was seen just once. V usage is TRBV7-8 and J usage is TRBJ2-7, with D unclear. CDR1 is SGHVS, CDR2 FQNEAQ, per germline. V lost 0 bases and J lost 0, with 6 bases in between. CDR3 size: 14 residues. CDR3 amino acids: CASSLAQASYEQYF. CDR3 sequence (DNA): TGTGCCAGCAGCTTAGCCCAGGCCTCCTACGAGCAGTACTTC.

This chain uses TRBV4-3 with TRBJ1-2, with 8 bases identical to TRBD1. The V segment lost 2 bases and the J segment 7 bases; nucleotides outside the gene matches: 3. The V gene's germline CDR1 is LGHNA and CDR2 YSLEER. The length of the CDR3 is 13 residues. The CDR3 region has the DNA TGCGCCAGCAGCCAAACAGGGGGGCCTGGCTACACCTTC. It yields the protein CASSQTGGPGYTF.

The rearrangement uses TRBV4-3 and TRBJ1-1, with D possibly being TRBD1 (6 bases). Germline loops: CDR1 LGHNA, CDR2 YSLEER. Trimming pared 3 bases from V and 3 bases from J, leaving 14 bases between. This CDR3 has 15 residues. The CDR3 is CASSQLTGLYTEAFF. For the CDR3, the DNA is TGCGCCAGCAGCCAGCTGACAGGTTTGTACACTGAAGCTTTCTTT.

The chain uses TRBV27 and TRBJ2-7; D perhaps matches TRBD2 (6 bases). CDR3 length equals 17 residues. Germline values: CDR1 MNHEY, CDR2 SMNVEV (reference sequence). With 9 bases removed from V and 3 bases from J, the gap between germline ends came to 27 bases. CDR3 coding DNA: TGTGCCAGGCATAGTCTTTTCCCGGGACTCCAAAGCTACGAGCAGTACTTC. Amino acids: CARHSLFPGLQSYEQYF.

This chain links TRBV6-5 with TRBJ1-3, with D unresolved. In germline, CDR1 is MNHEY, CDR2 SVGAGI. The CDR3 sequence is 13 residues long. The V gene lost 5 bases and the J gene lost 4 bases, with 9 bases spanning the gap. The CDR3 region has the DNA TGTGCCAGCAGTCTCGGACTGGGAAACACCATATATTTT. It yields the protein CASSLGLGNTIYF.

The CDR3 protein is CASSPGREGQPQHF. The CDR3 DNA reads as TGCGCCAGCAGCCCGGGCAGGGAGGGTCAGCCCCAGCATTTT. V usage is TRBV5-1 and J usage is TRBJ1-5; maybe TRBD1 (5 bases). CDR1 SGHRS and CDR2 YFSETQ come from the germline V gene. The V end was cut by 4 bases, the J end by 6 bases, with 14 bases between. This CDR3 has 14 residues.

The V gene is TRBV5-1, the J gene TRBJ2-7; TRBD2 is a possible D gene (7 bases). The CDR3 is made up of 16 amino acids. Trimming took off 4 bases at V and 6 bases at J, with 23 bases between the two ends. The V gene's germline CDR1 is SGHRS and CDR2 YFSETQ. In DNA, the CDR3 is TGCGCCAGCAGCGGGGGGGGCCGGACGGGGGACGGCGAGCAGTACTTC. Translating it yields CASSGGGRTGDGEQYF.

The chain uses TRBV27 and TRBJ1-1, with D possibly TRBD1 on 5 matching bases. Germline CDR1 reads MNHEY; CDR2 reads SMNVEV (reference sequence). The length of the CDR3 is 16 residues. V was cut by 2 bases and J by 0 bases, with 13 bases left in between. As DNA, the CDR3 is TGTGCCAGCAGTTTAAGGTTTGACAGCTTGAACACTGAAGCTTTCTTT. Translation: CASSLRFDSLNTEAFF.